These T cell receptor beta chains were read from a single sample in a study of blood T cell repertoires in COVID-19. Some clones are missing from TCRdb's copy, which holds only in-frame ones; the method was immunoSEQ multiplex PCR. The sample carries over 200,000 clones, roughly 90% recorded once. Sequencing was carried out using peripheral blood. Receptors were obtained from a man aged 55 to 69 with COVID-19, enrolled during active disease. CDR3s leave out the opening cysteine and the closing phenylalanine or tryptophan. The D gene is left open where the match is weak.

D: -; V: TRBV7-2; J: TRBJ1-6; CDR3: ASSLVVGANNSPLH
D: -; V: TRBV9; J: TRBJ1-3; CDR3: ASSVGRGSGNTIY
D: -; V: TRBV5-6; J: TRBJ2-1; CDR3: ASSWGDVQF
D: TRBD1; V: TRBV20-1; J: TRBJ1-2; CDR3: SASRVGKDRGRFGYGYT
D: -; V: TRBV7-2; J: TRBJ1-2; CDR3: ASSFEPGKGYT
D: -; V: TRBV18; J: TRBJ1-1; CDR3: ASSLGTVNTEAF
D: TRBD2; V: TRBV18; J: TRBJ2-1; CDR3: ASSPQPSGRGYNEQF
D: TRBD2; V: TRBV6-2/TRBV6-3; J: TRBJ2-7; CDR3: ASSPPTSAPYEQY
D: TRBD2; V: TRBV29-1; J: TRBJ2-6; CDR3: SVSGGSGANVLT
D: TRBD2; V: TRBV14; J: TRBJ2-1; CDR3: ASSQVAGGPFYEQF
D: -; V: TRBV24-1; J: TRBJ1-5; CDR3: ATSDPTGDQPQH
D: TRBD2; V: TRBV2; J: TRBJ2-2; CDR3: ASSQGLAGGNTGELF
D: TRBD2; V: TRBV5-1; J: TRBJ2-5; CDR3: ASSFSGGAGSETQY
D: TRBD2; V: TRBV28; J: TRBJ2-7; CDR3: ASISSWVAGDEQY
D: -; V: TRBV3-1/TRBV3-2; J: TRBJ1-6; CDR3: ASSPARGSPLH
D: -; V: TRBV28; J: TRBJ2-1; CDR3: ASSFLGRGSYNEQF
D: TRBD1; V: TRBV6-5; J: TRBJ1-1; CDR3: ASSSDRARAF
D: -; V: TRBV28; J: TRBJ1-6; CDR3: ASSTVISALH
D: TRBD1; V: TRBV5-1; J: TRBJ2-1; CDR3: ATSKQGQEGDEQF
D: TRBD2; V: TRBV7-2; J: TRBJ2-1; CDR3: ASSLRTSGRANNEQF
D: TRBD2; V: TRBV9; J: TRBJ2-7; CDR3: ASSVGGLADYYEQY
D: -; V: TRBV4-1; J: TRBJ2-3; CDR3: ASSQVSLVVTDTQY
D: TRBD1; V: TRBV10-3; J: TRBJ2-2; CDR3: AIRGGQGETGELF
D: -; V: TRBV30; J: TRBJ1-6; CDR3: AWSWRWPGNNSPLH
D: TRBD1; V: TRBV6-5; J: TRBJ1-5; CDR3: ASSYQTGVQPQH
D: -; V: TRBV20-1; J: TRBJ1-2; CDR3: SAEGGARCT
D: -; V: TRBV12-3/TRBV12-4; J: TRBJ2-3; CDR3: ASSLPGTDTQY
D: TRBD2; V: TRBV7-9; J: TRBJ2-1; CDR3: ASTQRGGSPPNEQF
D: -; V: TRBV6-2/TRBV6-3; J: TRBJ1-2; CDR3: ASSYPLRQRYDGYT
D: -; V: TRBV4-2; J: TRBJ2-1; CDR3: ASSQDYLVASRVDEQF
D: TRBD1; V: TRBV7-2; J: TRBJ2-1; CDR3: ASSLGTGQGVNEQF
D: TRBD2; V: TRBV9; J: TRBJ2-1; CDR3: ASSPGAGGPSYNEQF
D: TRBD2; V: TRBV5-4; J: TRBJ2-1; CDR3: ASSLGGTSGTNEQF
D: TRBD1; V: TRBV10-3; J: TRBJ2-7; CDR3: AIQGTGGYEQY
D: TRBD1; V: TRBV5-1; J: TRBJ1-2; CDR3: ASSPGQGIVGYT
D: -; V: TRBV18; J: TRBJ1-4; CDR3: ASSPSLEATNEKLF
D: TRBD2; V: TRBV3-1/TRBV3-2; J: TRBJ2-3; CDR3: ASSQVPRLAGVTDTQY
D: TRBD1; V: TRBV19; J: TRBJ1-1; CDR3: ASSPNRGPGAF
D: -; V: TRBV5-5; J: TRBJ2-2; CDR3: ASSLAPTSTGGELF
D: TRBD2; V: TRBV10-2; J: TRBJ2-1; CDR3: ASSDPAGVSYNEQF
D: -; V: TRBV9; J: TRBJ2-2; CDR3: ASSVLVGEAGELF
D: -; V: TRBV7-2; J: TRBJ2-3; CDR3: AIETGSDSTDTQY
D: -; V: TRBV19; J: TRBJ1-1; CDR3: ASSIVGGGTEAF
D: TRBD1; V: TRBV12-3/TRBV12-4; J: TRBJ1-5; CDR3: ASSFRDRGFQH
D: -; V: TRBV7-2; J: TRBJ2-1; CDR3: ASSLGLAPPEQF
D: TRBD2; V: TRBV6-2/TRBV6-3; J: TRBJ2-2; CDR3: ASSRGGAGTISNTGELF
D: TRBD1; V: TRBV19; J: TRBJ1-2; CDR3: ASSIRQGGYGYT
D: TRBD1; V: TRBV19; J: TRBJ1-1; CDR3: ASVRQGKFTEAF
D: -; V: TRBV5-1; J: TRBJ2-3; CDR3: ASSESSTDTQY
D: -; V: TRBV9; J: TRBJ1-1; CDR3: ASGAGYRNTEAF
D: -; V: TRBV5-1; J: TRBJ1-1; CDR3: ASSLQGPNTEAF
D: TRBD2; V: TRBV5-1; J: TRBJ2-2; CDR3: ASSFGGSGTGELF
D: -; V: TRBV2; J: TRBJ1-5; CDR3: ASRVQGINQPQH
D: -; V: TRBV15; J: TRBJ1-5; CDR3: ATSRVGSEGGLGNQPQH
D: -; V: TRBV27; J: TRBJ2-1; CDR3: ASRQGVYNEQF